The T cell receptor (beta chain) under discussion was sequenced for a study of blood T cell repertoires in COVID-19. Enrolled through a virtual design, the participants were between roughly 18 and 95 years of age and came from under 25 US areas. Donors in Cohort 3 counted as recovered after two negative PCRs, clearance, or symptom resolution. The CDR3 has 16 residues. Trimming removed 3 bases at V and 2 bases at J, with 14 bases between. The germline V gene encodes CDR1 SGHAT and CDR2 FQNNGV. In the original workflow: For nucleated cells, counts were estimated from reference gene primer amplification. Profiled with immunoSEQ multiplex PCR; TCRdb holds only in-frame clones, not every one. Clone size and the V and J calls come from that table; the DNA yielded D and trimming. There are 200,000 to 250,000 clones in the sample; around 90% occur only once, and 9.5% to 14% lies in the top ten.

The rearrangement links TRBV11-2 to TRBJ1-3; no clear D. The origin of this receptor is a man aged 30-40 years who had recovered from COVID-19. Sequenced material: PBMCs or T cells enriched from blood (not recorded which). CDR3 region: CASSFSRVWAGNTIYF. The CDR3 DNA reads TGTGCCAGCAGCTTTTCGAGGGTGTGGGCTGGAAACACCATATATTTT. The whole variable domain, remainder taken from reference TRBV11-2 and TRBJ1-3, is EAGVAQSPRYKIIEKRQSVAFWCNPISGHATLYWYQQILGQGPKLLIQFQNNGVVDDSQLPKDRFSAERLKGVDSTLKIQPAKLEDSAVYLCASSFSRVWAGNTIYFGEGSWLTVV.